This T cell receptor (beta chain) was captured in a study of beta chain features in type 1 diabetes. Study details: Across the samples, approximately 98,000,000 sorted cells were examined in total.

Expressed TCRB transcripts were sequenced because the entire RNA isolate underwent reverse transcription. Data came from immunoSEQ multiplex PCR; TCRdb stores just in-frame clones and leaves some out. This sample has 150,000 to 200,000 clones, with 9% found just once. This clone was counted between two and nine times. Its antigen is currently unknown. Trimming took 2 bases from V and 4 from J, leaving 13 bases between them. Germline V CDR1 and CDR2: MNHEY, SVGAGI. This CDR3 spans 15 amino acids. Study outcomes and limitations: TCRB CDR3s from Type 1 diabetes patients were moderately but significantly shorter in all four CD4+ subsets.

In total, each donor contributed a single heparinised blood draw that averaged approximately 120 mL. The TCR originated in a woman aged 25 to 45 with type 1 diabetes. The V and J genes are TRBV6-5 and TRBJ2-3; D might be TRBD1 (6 bases). What was sequenced was central memory CD4+ T cells from blood. CDR3 in DNA: TGTGCCAGCAGTTACCCCGAAGCAGGGGCAGATACGCAGTATTTT. It specifies CASSYPEAGADTQYF.